What follows describes a single T cell receptor (beta chain). Treatment indicated: oral pan-JAK inhibitor, 5-10 mg twice daily. Sequencing relied on a cDNA template that was reverse transcribed from extracted RNA. Here immunoSEQ multiplex PCR was the method, and the copy in TCRdb shows in-frame clones only, minus some. The sample consists of more than 100,000 clones, about half of them appearing once. This record belongs to a study of CD8+ T cells in alopecia areata. Trimming left V 1 base short and J 1 base short, with 13 bases between. This CDR3 contains 16 residues. Germline values: CDR1 SEHNR, CDR2 FQNEAQ (reference sequence).

Sequencing was performed on CD4+ T cells sorted from blood, taken at week 4, from a patient treated with tofacitinib. This sequence originates from a human donor with alopecia areata. The chain carries TRBV7-9 and TRBJ2-5; tentative D call: TRBD1 (6 bases). CDR3 protein: CASSLGPQGVQETQYF. The CDR3 coding sequence is TGTGCCAGCAGCTTAGGCCCACAGGGAGTCCAAGAGACCCAGTACTTC.